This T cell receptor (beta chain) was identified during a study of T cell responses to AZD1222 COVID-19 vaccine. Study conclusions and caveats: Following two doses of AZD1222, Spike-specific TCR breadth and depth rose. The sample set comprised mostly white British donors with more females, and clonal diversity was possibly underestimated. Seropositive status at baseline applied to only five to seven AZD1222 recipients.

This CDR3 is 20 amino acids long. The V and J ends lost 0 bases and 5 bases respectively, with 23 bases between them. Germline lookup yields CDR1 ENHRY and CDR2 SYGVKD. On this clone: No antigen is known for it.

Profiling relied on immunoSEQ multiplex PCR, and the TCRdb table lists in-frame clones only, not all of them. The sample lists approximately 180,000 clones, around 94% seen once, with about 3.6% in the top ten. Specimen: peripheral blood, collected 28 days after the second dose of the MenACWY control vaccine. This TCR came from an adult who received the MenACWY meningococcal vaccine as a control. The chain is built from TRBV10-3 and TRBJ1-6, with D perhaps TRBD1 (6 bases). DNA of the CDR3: TGTGCCATCAGTGAGTCCCCCCTAGGCAGGGGCGCACAGAATAATTCACCCCTCCACTTT. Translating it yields CAISESPLGRGAQNNSPLHF.